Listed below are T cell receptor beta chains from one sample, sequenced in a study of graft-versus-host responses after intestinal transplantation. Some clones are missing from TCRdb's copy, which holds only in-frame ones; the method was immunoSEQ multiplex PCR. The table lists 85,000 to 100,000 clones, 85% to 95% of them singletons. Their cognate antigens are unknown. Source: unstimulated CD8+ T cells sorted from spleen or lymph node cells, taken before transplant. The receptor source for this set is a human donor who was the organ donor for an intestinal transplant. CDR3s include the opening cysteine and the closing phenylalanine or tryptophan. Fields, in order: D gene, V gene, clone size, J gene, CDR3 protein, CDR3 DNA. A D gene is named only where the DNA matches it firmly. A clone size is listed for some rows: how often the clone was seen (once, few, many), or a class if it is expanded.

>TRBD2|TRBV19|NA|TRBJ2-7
CASSLIAGVYEQYF
TGTGCCAGTAGTCTGATAGCGGGAGTCTACGAGCAGTACTTC
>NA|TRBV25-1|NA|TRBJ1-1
CASSEDGLGGTEAFF
TGTGCCAGCAGTGAGGACGGACTCGGGGGCACTGAAGCTTTCTTT
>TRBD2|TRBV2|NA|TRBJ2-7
CASAGLAGYEQYF
TGTGCCAGCGCGGGGCTAGCGGGCTACGAGCAGTACTTC
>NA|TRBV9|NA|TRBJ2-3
CASSVVVGEVTDTQYF
TGTGCCAGCAGCGTAGTTGTGGGAGAAGTCACAGATACGCAGTATTTT
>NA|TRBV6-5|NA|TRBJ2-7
CASSYRRPSYEQYF
TGTGCCAGCAGTTACAGGCGGCCCTCCTACGAGCAGTACTTC
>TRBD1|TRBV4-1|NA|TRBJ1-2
CASSQVQGTAYGYTF
TGCGCCAGCAGCCAAGTCCAGGGGACAGCTTATGGCTACACCTTC
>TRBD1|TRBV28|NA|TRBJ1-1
CASSFDSGGIEAFF
TGTGCCAGCAGTTTCGACTCAGGGGGCATAGAAGCTTTCTTT
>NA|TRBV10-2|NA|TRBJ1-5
CASSESTGSGNQPQHF
TGCGCCAGCAGTGAGTCGACGGGGTCGGGCAATCAGCCCCAGCATTTT
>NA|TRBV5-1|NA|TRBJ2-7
CASSPRQSEQYF
TGCGCCAGCAGCCCCCGACAGTCCGAGCAGTACTTC
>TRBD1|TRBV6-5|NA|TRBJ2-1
CASSYGTGGVEQFF
TGTGCCAGCAGTTACGGGACAGGGGGCGTTGAGCAGTTCTTC
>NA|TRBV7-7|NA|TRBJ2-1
CASSLEGSSYNEQFF
TGTGCCAGCAGCTTAGAAGGGAGCTCCTACAATGAGCAGTTCTTC
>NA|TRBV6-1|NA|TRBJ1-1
CASSESSPTVAFF
TGTGCCAGCAGTGAATCCTCACCTACGGTAGCTTTCTTT
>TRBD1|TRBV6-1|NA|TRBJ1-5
CASSEANRQGGQPQHF
TGTGCCAGCAGTGAAGCGAACAGACAGGGTGGTCAGCCCCAGCATTTT
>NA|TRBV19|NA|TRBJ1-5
CASSILRQALGGPQHF
TGTGCCAGTAGTATCCTCCGGCAGGCCCTAGGGGGGCCCCAGCATTTT
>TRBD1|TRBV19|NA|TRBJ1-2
CASSTPGQELVGYGYTF
TGTGCCAGTAGTACCCCGGGACAGGAGTTAGTTGGCTATGGCTACACCTTC
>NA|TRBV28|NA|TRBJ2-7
CASSFNVNNYEQYF
TGTGCCAGCAGTTTCAACGTGAACAACTACGAGCAGTACTTC
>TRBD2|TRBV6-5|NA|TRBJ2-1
CASRLTSGNEQFF
TGTGCCAGCAGACTGACTAGCGGGAATGAGCAGTTCTTC
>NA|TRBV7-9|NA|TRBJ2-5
CASSSPREGVETQYF
TGTGCCAGCAGCTCACCTCGTGAGGGCGTAGAGACCCAGTACTTC
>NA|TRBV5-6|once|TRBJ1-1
CASRQQGNTEAFF
TGTGCCAGCAGACAACAGGGTAACACTGAAGCTTTCTTT
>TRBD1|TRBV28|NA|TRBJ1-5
CASSQTGDSYNQPQHF
TGTGCCAGCAGTCAGACAGGGGATAGCTACAATCAGCCCCAGCATTTT
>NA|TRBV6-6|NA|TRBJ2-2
CASTAPNTGELFF
TGTGCCAGTACAGCCCCGAACACCGGGGAGCTGTTTTTT
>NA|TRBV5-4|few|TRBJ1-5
CASSLRPGKQPQHF
TGTGCCAGCAGCTTGAGGCCAGGGAAACAGCCCCAGCATTTT